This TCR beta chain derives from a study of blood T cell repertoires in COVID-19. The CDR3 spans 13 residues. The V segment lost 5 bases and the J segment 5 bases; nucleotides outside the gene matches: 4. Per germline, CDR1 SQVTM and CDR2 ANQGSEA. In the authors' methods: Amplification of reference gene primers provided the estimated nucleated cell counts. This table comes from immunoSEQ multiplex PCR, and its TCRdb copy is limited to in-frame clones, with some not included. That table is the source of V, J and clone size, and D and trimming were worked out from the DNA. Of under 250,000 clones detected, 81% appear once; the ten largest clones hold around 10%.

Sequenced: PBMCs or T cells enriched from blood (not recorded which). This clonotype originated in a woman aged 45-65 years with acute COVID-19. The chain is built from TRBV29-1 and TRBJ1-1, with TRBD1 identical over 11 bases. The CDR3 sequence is CSVLGTGGTEAFF. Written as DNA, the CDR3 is TGCAGCGTTCTCGGGACAGGGGGGACTGAAGCTTTCTTT.